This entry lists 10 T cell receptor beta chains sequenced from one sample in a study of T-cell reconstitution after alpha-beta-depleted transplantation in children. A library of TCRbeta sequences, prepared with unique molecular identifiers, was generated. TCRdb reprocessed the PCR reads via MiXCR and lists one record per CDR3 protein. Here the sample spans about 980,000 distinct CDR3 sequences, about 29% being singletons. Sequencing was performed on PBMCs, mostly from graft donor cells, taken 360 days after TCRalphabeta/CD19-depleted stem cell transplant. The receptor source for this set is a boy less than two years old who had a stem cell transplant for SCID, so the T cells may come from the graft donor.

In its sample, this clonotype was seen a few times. CDR3 coding DNA: TGCGCCAGCAGCCAAGATGGTAGGGACTACACTGAAGCTTTCTTT. It yields the protein CASSQDGRDYTEAFF. The rearrangement uses TRBV4-3 and TRBJ1-1, with a weak D call TRBD1 (5 bases). Germline V lookup: CDR1 LGHNA, CDR2 YSLEER. V gave up 0 bases and J gave up 3 bases, with 11 bases separating them. The CDR3 spans 15 residues.

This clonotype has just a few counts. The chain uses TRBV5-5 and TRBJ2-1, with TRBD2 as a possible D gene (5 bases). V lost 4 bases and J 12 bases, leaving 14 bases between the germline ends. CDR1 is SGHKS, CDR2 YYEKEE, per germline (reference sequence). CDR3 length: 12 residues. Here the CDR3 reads CASSVILAGQFF. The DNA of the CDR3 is TGTGCCAGCAGCGTAATCCTGGCGGGGCAGTTCTTC.

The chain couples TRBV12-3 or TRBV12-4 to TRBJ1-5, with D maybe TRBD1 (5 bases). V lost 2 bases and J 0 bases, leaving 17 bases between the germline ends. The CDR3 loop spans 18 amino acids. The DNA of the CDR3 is TGTGCCAGCAGTTTAAGCGTAGGGACCGTTGGTAGCAATCAGCCCCAGCATTTT. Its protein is CASSLSVGTVGSNQPQHF.

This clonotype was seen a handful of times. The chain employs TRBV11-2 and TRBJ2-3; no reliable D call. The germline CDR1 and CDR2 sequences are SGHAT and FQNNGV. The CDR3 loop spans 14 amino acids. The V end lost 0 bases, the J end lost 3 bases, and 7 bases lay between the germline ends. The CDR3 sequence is CASSLDGPTDTQYF. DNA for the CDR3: TGTGCCAGCAGCTTAGATGGCCCGACAGATACGCAGTATTTT.

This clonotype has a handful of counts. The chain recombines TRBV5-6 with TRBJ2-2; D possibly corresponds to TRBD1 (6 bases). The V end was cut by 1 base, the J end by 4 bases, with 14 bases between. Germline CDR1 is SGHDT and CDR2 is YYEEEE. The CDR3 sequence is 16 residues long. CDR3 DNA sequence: TGTGCCAGCAGCTTGCTTGGGGGCGCCCTCACCGGGGAGCTGTTTTTT. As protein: CASSLLGGALTGELFF.

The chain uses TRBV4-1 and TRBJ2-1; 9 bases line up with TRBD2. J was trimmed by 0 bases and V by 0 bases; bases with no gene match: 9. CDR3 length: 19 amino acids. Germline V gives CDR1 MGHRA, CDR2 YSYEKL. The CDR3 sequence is CASSQEAPPAGGSYNEQFF. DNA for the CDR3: TGCGCCAGCAGCCAAGAAGCTCCCCCAGCGGGGGGCTCCTACAATGAGCAGTTCTTC.

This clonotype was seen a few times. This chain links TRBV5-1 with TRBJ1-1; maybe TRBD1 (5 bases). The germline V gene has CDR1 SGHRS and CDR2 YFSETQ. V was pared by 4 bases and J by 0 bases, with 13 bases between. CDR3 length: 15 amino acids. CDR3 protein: CASSRSDRMNTEAFF. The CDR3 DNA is TGCGCCAGCAGCCGAAGCGACAGAATGAACACTGAAGCTTTCTTT.

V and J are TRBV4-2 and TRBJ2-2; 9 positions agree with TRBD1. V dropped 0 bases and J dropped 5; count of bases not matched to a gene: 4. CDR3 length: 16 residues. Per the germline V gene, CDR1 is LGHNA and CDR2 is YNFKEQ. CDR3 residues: CASSQEGTGSTGELFF. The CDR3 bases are TGTGCCAGCAGCCAAGAGGGGACAGGGAGTACCGGGGAGCTGTTTTTT.

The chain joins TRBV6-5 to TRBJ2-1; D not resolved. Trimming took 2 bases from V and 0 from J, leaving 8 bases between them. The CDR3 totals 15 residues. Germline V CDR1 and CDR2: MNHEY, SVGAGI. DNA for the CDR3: TGTGCCAGCAGTTACGAATACGCCTCCTACAATGAGCAGTTCTTC. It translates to CASSYEYASYNEQFF.

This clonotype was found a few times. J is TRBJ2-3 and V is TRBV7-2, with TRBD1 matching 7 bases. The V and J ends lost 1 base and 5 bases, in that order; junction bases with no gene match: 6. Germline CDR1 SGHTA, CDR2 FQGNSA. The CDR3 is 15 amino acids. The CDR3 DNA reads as TGTGCCAGCAGCTTAGTAAGGGGGCAGGGAGATACGCAGTATTTT. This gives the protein CASSLVRGQGDTQYF.